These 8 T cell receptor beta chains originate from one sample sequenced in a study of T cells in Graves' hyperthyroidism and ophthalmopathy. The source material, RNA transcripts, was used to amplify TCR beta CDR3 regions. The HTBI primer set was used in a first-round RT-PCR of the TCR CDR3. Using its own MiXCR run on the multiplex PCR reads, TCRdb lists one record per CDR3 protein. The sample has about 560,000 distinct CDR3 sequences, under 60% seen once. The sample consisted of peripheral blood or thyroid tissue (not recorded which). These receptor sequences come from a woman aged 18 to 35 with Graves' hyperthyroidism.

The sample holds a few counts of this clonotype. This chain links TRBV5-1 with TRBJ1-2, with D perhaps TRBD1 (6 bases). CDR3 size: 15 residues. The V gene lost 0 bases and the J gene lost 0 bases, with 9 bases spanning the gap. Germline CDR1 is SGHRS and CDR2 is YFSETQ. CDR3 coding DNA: TGCGCCAGCAGCTTGGTCCAGGGGACTAACTATGGCTACACCTTC. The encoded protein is CASSLVQGTNYGYTF.

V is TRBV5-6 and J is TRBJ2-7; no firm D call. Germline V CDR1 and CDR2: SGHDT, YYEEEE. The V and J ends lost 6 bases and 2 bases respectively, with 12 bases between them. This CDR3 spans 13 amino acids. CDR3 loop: CASIRKPTYEQYF. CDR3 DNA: TGTGCCAGCATCCGGAAACCAACCTACGAGCAGTACTTC.

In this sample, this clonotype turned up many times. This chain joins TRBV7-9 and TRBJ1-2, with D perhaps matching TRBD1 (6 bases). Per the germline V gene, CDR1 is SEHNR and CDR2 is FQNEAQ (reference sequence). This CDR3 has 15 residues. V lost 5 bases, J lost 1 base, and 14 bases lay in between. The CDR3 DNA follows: TGTGCCAGCAGCCCCCGACAGGAGGTTAACTATGGCTACACCTTC. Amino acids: CASSPRQEVNYGYTF.

CDR3 sequence reads: CASSIDMNAVEQYF. The DNA for the CDR3 is TGTGCCAGTAGTATAGATATGAACGCGGTCGAGCAGTACTTC. The chain links TRBV19 to TRBJ2-7; the D is unclear. The CDR3 sequence is 14 residues long. CDR1 and CDR2 (germline): LNHDA, SQIVND (reference sequence). Between the trimmed V and J ends, which lost 0 bases and 6 bases, there was a span of 12 bases.

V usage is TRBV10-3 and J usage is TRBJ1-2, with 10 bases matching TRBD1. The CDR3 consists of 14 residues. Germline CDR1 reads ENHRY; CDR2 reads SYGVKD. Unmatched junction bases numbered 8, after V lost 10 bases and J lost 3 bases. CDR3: CASLAGTGDYGYTF. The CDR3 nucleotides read TGTGCCAGCTTAGCCGGGACAGGGGACTATGGCTACACCTTC.

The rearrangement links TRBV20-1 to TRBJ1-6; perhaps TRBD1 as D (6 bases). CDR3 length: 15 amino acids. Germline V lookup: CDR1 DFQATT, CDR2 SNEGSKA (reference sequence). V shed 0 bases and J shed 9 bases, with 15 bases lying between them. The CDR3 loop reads CSARDRVQGSSPLHF. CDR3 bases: TGCAGTGCTAGAGATCGGGTACAGGGTAGTTCACCCCTCCACTTT.

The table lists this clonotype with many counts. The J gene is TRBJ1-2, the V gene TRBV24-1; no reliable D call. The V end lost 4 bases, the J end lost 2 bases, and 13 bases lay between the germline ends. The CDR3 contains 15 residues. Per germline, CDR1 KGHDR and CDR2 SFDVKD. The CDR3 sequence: CATSDPMDGNYGYTF. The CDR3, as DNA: TGTGCCACCAGTGACCCCATGGACGGAAACTATGGCTACACCTTC.

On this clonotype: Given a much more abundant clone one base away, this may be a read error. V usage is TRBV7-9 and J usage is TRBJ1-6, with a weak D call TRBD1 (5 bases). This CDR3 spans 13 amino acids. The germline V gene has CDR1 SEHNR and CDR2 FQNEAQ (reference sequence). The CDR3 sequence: CTSSPDSRSPLHF. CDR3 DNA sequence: TGTACCAGCAGCCCTGACAGTCGATCACCCCTCCACTTT.